Sequencing of this TCR beta chain was carried out in a study of T-cell memory formation after mild COVID-19. The germline CDR1 and CDR2 sequences are ENHRY and SYGVKD. CDR3 length equals 15 residues. V shed 0 bases and J shed 7 bases, with 15 bases lying between them. Details on this clonotype: Its antigen is currently unknown.

Using its own MiXCR run on the 5' RACE reads, TCRdb lists one record per CDR3 protein. Among about 210,000 distinct CDR3 sequences listed, 27% were seen once. Overall study findings and caveats: CD8+ contracting clones occupied EMRA, while CD4+ ones occupied mainly CM and EM.

The sample was PBMCs or a T cell subset sorted from them (not recorded which). This receptor was identified in an adult woman who had mild COVID-19 (a few samples of this study predate the infection). Cell type and time point are not known. The gene calls are TRBV10-3 and TRBJ1-2; D is uncertain. The CDR3 loop is CAISESEGALVGYTF. In nucleotides, the CDR3 is TGTGCCATCAGTGAGTCGGAAGGCGCTTTGGTTGGCTACACCTTC.